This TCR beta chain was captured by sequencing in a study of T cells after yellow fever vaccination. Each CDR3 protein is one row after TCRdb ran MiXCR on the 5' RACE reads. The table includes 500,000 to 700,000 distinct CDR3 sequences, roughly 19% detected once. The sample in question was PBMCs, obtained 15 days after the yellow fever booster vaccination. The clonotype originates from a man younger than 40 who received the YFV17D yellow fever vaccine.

CDR3 region: CASSLDRWNTEAFF. CDR3 coding DNA: TGTGCCAGCAGCTTAGACAGGTGGAACACTGAAGCTTTCTTT. The chain has TRBV7-2 and TRBJ1-1; D is possibly TRBD1 (5 bases). The CDR3 runs to 14 residues. Germline CDR1 SGHTA, CDR2 FQGNSA. V was cut by 1 base and J by 1 base, with 7 bases left in between. Variable domain in full (rest from reference TRBV7-2 and TRBJ1-1): GAGVSQSPSNKVTEKGKDVELRCDPISGHTALYWYRQSLGQGLEFLIYFQGNSAPDKSGLPSDRFSAERTGGSVSTLTIQRTQQEDSAVYLCASSLDRWNTEAFFGQGTRLTVV.